This T cell receptor beta chain emerged from a study of cytomegalovirus exposure and HLA in healthy donors. 13 Jbeta primers and 60 Vbeta primers were used for the PCR. Some clones are missing from TCRdb's copy, which holds only in-frame ones; the method was immunoSEQ multiplex PCR. The sample records some 150,000 clones, 65% to 90% being singletons. Comment on this clone: Its antigen is as yet unknown.

Among the donors, all were healthy bone marrow donors. Study results and caveats: The later analysis indicated that the majority of CMV-associated TCR beta chains appeared HLA-restricted. Among the CMV-associated chains, a few were confirmed in vitro as specific for CMV antigens. Many donors carried some public TCRs, although rarity characterized most TCR sequences.

CDR1 and CDR2 (germline): MNHNY, SVGAGI (reference sequence). J gave up 2 bases and V 10 bases, and 11 bases lay outside the gene matches. The CDR3 is 16 amino acids. The chain employs TRBV6-6 and TRBJ1-5, with 10 nucleotides matching TRBD1. Sequencing was performed on PBMCs. This receptor was obtained from a man between 50 and 59 years old in good health and CMV-seropositive. The DNA for the CDR3 is TGTGCCACCGATACCCGGACAGGGGGAGGCAATCAGCCCCAGCATTTT. This encodes CATDTRTGGGNQPQHF.